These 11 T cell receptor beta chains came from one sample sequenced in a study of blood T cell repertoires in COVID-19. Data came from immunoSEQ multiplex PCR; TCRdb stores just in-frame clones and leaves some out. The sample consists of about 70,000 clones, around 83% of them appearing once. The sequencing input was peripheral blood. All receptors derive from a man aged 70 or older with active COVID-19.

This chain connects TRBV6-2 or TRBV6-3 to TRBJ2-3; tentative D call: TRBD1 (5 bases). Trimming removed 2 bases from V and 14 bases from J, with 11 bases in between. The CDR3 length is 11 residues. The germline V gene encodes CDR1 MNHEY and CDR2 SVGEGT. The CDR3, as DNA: TGTGCCAGCAGTTACGGGGCGCGCCCGTATTTT. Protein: CASSYGARPYF.

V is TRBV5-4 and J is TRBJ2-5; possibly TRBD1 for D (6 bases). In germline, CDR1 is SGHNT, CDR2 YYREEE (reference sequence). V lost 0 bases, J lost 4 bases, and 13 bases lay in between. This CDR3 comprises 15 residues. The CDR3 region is CASSLEAGAPETQYF. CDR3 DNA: TGTGCCAGCAGCTTGGAAGCAGGGGCCCCAGAGACCCAGTACTTC.

The CDR3 coding sequence is TGCAGCGTTGGTGGGACTAGCCGATTCAATGAGCAGTTCTTC. It specifies CSVGGTSRFNEQFF. This sequence joins TRBV29-1 and TRBJ2-1; TRBD2 aligns across 9 bases. In germline, CDR1 is SQVTM, CDR2 ANQGSEA. This CDR3 comprises 14 residues. V shed 4 bases and J 6 bases; nucleotides not matched to a gene: 7.

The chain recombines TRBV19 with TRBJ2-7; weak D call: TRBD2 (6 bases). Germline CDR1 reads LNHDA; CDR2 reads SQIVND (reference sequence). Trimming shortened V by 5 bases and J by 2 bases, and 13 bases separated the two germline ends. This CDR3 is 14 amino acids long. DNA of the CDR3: TGTGCCAGTAGTCCGGGAGCCCCCCCCTACGAGCAGTACTTC. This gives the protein CASSPGAPPYEQYF. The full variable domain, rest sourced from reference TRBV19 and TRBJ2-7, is DGGITQSPKYLFRKEGQNVTLSCEQNLNHDAMYWYRQDPGQGLRLIYYSQIVNDFQKGDIAEGYSVSREKKESFPLTVTSAQKNPTAFYLCASSPGAPPYEQYFGPGTRLTVT.

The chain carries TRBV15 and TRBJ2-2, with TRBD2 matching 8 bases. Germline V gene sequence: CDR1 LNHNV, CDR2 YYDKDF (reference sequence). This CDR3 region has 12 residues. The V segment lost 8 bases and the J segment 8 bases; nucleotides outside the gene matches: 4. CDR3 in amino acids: CATRIAGGELFF. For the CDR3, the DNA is TGTGCCACCCGAATAGCGGGAGGGGAGCTGTTTTTT.

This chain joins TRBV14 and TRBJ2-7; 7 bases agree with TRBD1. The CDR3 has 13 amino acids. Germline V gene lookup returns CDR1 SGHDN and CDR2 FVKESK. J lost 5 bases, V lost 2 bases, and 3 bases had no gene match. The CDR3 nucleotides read TGTGCCAGCAGCCAATATAGGGGGCACGAGCAGTACTTC. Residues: CASSQYRGHEQYF.

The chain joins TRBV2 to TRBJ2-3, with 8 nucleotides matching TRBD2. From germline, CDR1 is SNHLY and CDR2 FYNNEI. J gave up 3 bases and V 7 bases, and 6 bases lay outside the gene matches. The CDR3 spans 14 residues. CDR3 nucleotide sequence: TGTGCCAGCACCCGGGGGGGGAGGACAGATACGCAGTATTTT. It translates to CASTRGGRTDTQYF.

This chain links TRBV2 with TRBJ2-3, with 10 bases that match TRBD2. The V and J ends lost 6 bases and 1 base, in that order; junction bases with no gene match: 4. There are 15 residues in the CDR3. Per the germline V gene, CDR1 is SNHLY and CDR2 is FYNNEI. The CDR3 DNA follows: TGTGCCAGCAGGCGCACTAGCGGGGGCACAGATACGCAGTATTTT. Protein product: CASRRTSGGTDTQYF.

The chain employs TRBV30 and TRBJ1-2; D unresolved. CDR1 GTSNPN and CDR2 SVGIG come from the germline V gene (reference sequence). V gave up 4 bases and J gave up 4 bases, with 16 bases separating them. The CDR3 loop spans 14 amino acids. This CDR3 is CAWNPTGLSYGYTF. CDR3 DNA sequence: TGTGCCTGGAATCCTACCGGACTCTCCTATGGCTACACCTTC. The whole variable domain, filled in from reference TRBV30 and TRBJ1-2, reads SQTIHQWPATLVQPVGSPLSLECTVEGTSNPNLYWYRQAAGRGLQLLFYSVGIGQISSEVPQNLSASRPQDRQFILSSKKLLLSDSGFYLCAWNPTGLSYGYTFGSGTRLTVV.

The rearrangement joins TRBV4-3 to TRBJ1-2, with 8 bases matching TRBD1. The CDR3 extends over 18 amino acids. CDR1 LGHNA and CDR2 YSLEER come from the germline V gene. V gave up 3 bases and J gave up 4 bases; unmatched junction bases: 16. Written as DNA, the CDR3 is TGCGCCAGCAGCCAGAGGGACGCCCAGGGGGCTTGGGCCTATGGCTACACCTTC. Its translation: CASSQRDAQGAWAYGYTF.

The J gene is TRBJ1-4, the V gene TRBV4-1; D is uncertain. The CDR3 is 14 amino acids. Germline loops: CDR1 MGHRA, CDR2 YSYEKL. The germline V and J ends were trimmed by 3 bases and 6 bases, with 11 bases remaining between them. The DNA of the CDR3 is TGCGCCAGCAGCCACCCGGGGAGGGATGAAAAACTGTTTTTT. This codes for CASSHPGRDEKLFF.